This T cell receptor beta chain was profiled in a study of blood T cell repertoires in COVID-19. TCRdb's table, derived via immunoSEQ multiplex PCR, lists solely in-frame clones and lacks some. The data show 70,000 to 95,000 clones, around 88% seen once. V lost 5 bases and J lost 4; bases outside the gene matches: 3. This CDR3 spans 13 amino acids. Germline lookup yields CDR1 MNHEY and CDR2 SVGAGI. The sequenced sample consisted of peripheral blood. The chain is built from TRBV6-5 and TRBJ1-1; 8 bases fit TRBD1. This sequence was found in a woman of 80 years or more with acute or convalescent COVID-19. CDR3 residues: CASSIQGATEAFF. The CDR3 DNA is TGTGCCAGCAGTATCCAGGGGGCCACTGAAGCTTTCTTT.